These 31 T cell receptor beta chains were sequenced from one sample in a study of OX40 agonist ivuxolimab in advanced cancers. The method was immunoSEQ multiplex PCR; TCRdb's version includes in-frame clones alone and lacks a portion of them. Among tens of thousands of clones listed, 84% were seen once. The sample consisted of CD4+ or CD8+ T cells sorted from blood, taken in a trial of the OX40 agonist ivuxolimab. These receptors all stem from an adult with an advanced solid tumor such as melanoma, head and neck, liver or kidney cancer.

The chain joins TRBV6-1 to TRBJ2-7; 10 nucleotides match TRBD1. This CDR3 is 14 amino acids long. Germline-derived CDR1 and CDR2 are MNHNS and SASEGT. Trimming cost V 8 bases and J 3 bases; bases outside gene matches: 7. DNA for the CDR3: TGTGCCAGCGCCCCGGACAGGGGGGACTACGAGCAGTACTTC. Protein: CASAPDRGDYEQYF.

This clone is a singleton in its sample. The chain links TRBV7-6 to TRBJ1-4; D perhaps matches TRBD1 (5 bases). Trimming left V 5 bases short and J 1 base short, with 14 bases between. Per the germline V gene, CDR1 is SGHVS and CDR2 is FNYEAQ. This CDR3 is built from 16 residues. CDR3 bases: TGTGCCAGCAGCCCCCGGGACGGCCGAACTAATGAAAAACTGTTTTTT. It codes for CASSPRDGRTNEKLFF.

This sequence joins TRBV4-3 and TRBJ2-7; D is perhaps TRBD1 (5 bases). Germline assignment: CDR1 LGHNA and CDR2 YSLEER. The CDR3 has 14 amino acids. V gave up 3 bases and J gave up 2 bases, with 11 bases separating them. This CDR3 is CASSQNLGAYEQYF. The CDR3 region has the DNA TGCGCCAGCAGCCAGAACCTAGGGGCCTACGAGCAGTACTTC.

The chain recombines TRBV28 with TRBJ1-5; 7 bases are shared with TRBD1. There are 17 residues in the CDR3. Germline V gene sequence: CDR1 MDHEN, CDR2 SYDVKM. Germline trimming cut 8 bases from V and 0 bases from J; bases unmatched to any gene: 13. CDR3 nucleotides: TGTGCCAGCGGGTACCAACAGGGGCCTTATAGCAATCAGCCCCAGCATTTT. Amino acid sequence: CASGYQQGPYSNQPQHF.

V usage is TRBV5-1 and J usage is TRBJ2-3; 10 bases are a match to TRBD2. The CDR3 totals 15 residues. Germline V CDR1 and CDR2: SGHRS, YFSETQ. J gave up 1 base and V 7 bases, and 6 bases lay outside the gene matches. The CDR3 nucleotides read TGCGCCAGCCTTCTAGCGGGAGCGCGCACAGATACGCAGTATTTT. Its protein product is CASLLAGARTDTQYF.

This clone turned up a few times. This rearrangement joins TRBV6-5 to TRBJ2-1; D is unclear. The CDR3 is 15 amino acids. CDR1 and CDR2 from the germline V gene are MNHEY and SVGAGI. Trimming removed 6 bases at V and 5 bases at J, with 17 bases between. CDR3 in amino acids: CASSPYKPPNNEQFF. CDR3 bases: TGTGCCAGCAGCCCCTATAAGCCCCCGAACAATGAGCAGTTCTTC.

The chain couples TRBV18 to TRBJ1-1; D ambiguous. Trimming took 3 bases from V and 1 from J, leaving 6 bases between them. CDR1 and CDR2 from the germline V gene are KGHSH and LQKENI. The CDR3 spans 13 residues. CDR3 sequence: CASSPQRNTEAFF. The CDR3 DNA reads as TGTGCCAGCTCACCGCAGAGGAACACTGAAGCTTTCTTT.

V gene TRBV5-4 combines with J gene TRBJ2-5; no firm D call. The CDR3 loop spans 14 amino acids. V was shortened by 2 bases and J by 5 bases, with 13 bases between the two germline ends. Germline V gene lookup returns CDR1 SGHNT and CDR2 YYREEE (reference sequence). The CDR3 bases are TGTGCCAGCAGCTTAGGAGTAAATCCGGAGACCCAGTACTTC. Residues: CASSLGVNPETQYF.

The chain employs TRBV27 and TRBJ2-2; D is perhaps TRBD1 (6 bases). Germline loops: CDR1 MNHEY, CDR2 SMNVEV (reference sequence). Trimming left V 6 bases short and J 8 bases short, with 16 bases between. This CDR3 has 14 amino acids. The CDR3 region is CASSLGTINGELFF. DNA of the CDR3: TGTGCCAGCAGCCTCGGGACAATCAATGGGGAGCTGTTTTTT.

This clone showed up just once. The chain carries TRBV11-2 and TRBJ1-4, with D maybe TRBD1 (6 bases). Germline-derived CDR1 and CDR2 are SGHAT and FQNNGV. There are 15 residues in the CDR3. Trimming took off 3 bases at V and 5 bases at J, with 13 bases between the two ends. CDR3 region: CASSFRGQGNEKLFF. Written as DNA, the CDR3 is TGTGCCAGCAGCTTTAGGGGCCAGGGGAATGAAAAACTGTTTTTT. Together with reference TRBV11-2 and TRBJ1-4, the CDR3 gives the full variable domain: EAGVAQSPRYKIIEKRQSVAFWCNPISGHATLYWYQQILGQGPKLLIQFQNNGVVDDSQLPKDRFSAERLKGVDSTLKIQPAKLEDSAVYLCASSFRGQGNEKLFFGSGTQLSVL.

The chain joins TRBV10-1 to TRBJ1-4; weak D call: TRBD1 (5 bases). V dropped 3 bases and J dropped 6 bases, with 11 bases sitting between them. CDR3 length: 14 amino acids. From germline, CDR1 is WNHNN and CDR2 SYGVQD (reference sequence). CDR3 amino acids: CASSDPGTDEKLFF. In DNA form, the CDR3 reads TGCGCCAGCAGTGACCCCGGGACGGATGAAAAACTGTTTTTT.

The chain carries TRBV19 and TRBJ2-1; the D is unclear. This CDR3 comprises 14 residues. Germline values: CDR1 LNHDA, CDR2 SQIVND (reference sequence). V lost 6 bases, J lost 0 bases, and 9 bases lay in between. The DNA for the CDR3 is TGTGCCAGTAGCGCAGCAGGCTCCTACAATGAGCAGTTCTTC. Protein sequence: CASSAAGSYNEQFF.

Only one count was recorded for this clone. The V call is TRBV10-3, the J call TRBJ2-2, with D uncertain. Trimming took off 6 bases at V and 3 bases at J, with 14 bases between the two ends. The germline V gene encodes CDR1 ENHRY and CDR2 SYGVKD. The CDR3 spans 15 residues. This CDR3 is CAISRSDRDTGELFF. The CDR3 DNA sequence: TGTGCCATCAGCCGCAGCGATAGGGACACCGGGGAGCTGTTTTTT.

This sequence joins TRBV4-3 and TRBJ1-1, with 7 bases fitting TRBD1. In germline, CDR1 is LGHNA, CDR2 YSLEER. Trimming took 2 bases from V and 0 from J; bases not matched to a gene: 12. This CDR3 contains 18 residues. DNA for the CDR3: TGCGCCAGCAGCCAACAAAGACAGGGCGAAAGAATGAACACTGAAGCTTTCTTT. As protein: CASSQQRQGERMNTEAFF.

The CDR3 region is CASSSQGHEQYF. The DNA for the CDR3 is TGTGCCAGCAGTTCACAGGGCCACGAGCAGTACTTC. V gene TRBV6-5 combines with J gene TRBJ2-7; possible D gene TRBD1, 6 bases. Germline V lookup: CDR1 MNHEY, CDR2 SVGAGI. CDR3 length: 12 amino acids. The V and J ends lost 4 bases and 5 bases respectively, with 9 bases between them.

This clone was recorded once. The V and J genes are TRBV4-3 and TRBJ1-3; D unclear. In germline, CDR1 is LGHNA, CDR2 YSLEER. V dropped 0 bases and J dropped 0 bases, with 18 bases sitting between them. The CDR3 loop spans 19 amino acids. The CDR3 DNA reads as TGCGCCAGCAGCCAAGATCTTGCTTTCAGGCCGAGCTCTGGAAACACCATATATTTT. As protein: CASSQDLAFRPSSGNTIYF.

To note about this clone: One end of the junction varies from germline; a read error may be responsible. In DNA, the CDR3 is TGTGCCTGGAGCGCCAGGGGAACGAACTATGACTACACCTTC. It encodes CAWSARGTNYDYTF. The J gene is TRBJ1-2, the V gene TRBV30, with D perhaps TRBD1 (6 bases). The germline gives CDR1 GTSNPN, CDR2 SVGIG (reference sequence). The CDR3 is 14 amino acids.

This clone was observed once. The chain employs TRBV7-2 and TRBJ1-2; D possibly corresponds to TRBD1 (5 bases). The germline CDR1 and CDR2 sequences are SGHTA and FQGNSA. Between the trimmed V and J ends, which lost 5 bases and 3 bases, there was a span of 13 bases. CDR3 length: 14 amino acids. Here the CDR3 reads CASSRGLTDYGYTF. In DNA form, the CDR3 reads TGTGCCAGCAGCCGGGGACTGACAGACTATGGCTACACCTTC. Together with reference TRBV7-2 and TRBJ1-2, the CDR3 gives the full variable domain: GAGVSQSPSNKVTEKGKDVELRCDPISGHTALYWYRQSLGQGLEFLIYFQGNSAPDKSGLPSDRFSAERTGGSVSTLTIQRTQQEDSAVYLCASSRGLTDYGYTFGSGTRLTVV.

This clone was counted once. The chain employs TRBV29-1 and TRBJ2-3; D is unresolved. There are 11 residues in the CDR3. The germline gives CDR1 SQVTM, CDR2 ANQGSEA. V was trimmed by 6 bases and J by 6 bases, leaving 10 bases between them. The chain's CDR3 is CSVGPSDTQYF. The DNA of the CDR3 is TGCAGCGTCGGACCCTCTGATACGCAGTATTTT.

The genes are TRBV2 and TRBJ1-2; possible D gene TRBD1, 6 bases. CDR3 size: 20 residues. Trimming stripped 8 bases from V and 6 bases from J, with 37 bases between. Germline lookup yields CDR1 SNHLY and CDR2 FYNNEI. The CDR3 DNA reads TGTGCCAGCGACGAGGACAGAACCATAAATCTTTCCCCACTAGTTGATGGCTACACCTTC. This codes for CASDEDRTINLSPLVDGYTF.

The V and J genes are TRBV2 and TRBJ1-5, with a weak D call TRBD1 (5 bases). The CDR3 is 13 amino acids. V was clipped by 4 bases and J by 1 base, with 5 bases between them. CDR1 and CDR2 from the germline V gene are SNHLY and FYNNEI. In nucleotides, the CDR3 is TGTGCCAGCAGTGGGGGCAGCAATCAGCCCCAGCATTTT. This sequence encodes CASSGGSNQPQHF.

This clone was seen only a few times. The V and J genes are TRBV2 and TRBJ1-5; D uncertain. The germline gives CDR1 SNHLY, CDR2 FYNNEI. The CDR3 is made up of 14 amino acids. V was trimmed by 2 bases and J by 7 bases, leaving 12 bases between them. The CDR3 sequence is CASSETGYFQPQHF. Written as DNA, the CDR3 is TGTGCCAGCAGTGAAACTGGGTATTTCCAGCCCCAGCATTTT.

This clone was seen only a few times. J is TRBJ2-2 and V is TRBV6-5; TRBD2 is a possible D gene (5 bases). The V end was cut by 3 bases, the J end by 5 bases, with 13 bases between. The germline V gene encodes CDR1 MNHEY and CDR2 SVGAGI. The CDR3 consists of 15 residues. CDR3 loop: CASSYLSGRTGELFF. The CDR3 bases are TGTGCCAGCAGTTATTTGTCGGGAAGAACCGGGGAGCTGTTTTTT.

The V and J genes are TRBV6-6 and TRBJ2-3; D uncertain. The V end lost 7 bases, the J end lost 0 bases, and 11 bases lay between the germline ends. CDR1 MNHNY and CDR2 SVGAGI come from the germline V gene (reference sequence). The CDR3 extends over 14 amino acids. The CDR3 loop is CASKKGLSTDTQYF. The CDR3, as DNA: TGTGCCAGCAAGAAGGGCCTCAGCACAGATACGCAGTATTTT.

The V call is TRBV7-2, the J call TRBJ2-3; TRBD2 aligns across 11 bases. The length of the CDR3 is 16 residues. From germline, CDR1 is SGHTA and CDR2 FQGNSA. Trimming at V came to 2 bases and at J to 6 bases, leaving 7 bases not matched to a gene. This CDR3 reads CASSLLAGGPVDTQYF. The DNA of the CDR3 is TGTGCCAGCAGCTTACTAGCGGGGGGACCTGTCGATACGCAGTATTTT.

CDR3 coding DNA: TGTGCCAGCAGCCCGGGTGGGGGGTTTGGGTTAACAGATACGCAGTATTTT. Translating it yields CASSPGGGFGLTDTQYF. The chain joins TRBV11-2 to TRBJ2-3; perhaps TRBD2 as D (6 bases). Germline V CDR1 and CDR2: SGHAT, FQNNGV. The CDR3 runs 17 residues. V was trimmed by 5 bases and J by 3 bases, leaving 21 bases between them.

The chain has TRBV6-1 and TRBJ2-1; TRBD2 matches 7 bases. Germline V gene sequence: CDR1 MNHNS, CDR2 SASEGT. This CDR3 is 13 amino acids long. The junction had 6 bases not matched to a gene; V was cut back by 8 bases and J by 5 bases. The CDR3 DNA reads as TGTGCCAGCTCCCCCCGGGGGGACAATGAGCAGTTCTTC. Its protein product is CASSPRGDNEQFF.

CDR3 in DNA: TGTGCCAGCAGGTGGGCATGGAATACCGCGACTGAAGCTTTCTTT. This sequence encodes CASRWAWNTATEAFF. The V call is TRBV2, the J call TRBJ1-1; D unresolved. Germline assignment: CDR1 SNHLY and CDR2 FYNNEI. The CDR3 consists of 15 residues. Trimming removed 6 bases at V and 5 bases at J, with 19 bases between.

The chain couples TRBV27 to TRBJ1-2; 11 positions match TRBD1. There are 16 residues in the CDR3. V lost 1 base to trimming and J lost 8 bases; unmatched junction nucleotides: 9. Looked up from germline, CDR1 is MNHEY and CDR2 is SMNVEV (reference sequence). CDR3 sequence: CASSLWPGQGAGGYTF. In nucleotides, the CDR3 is TGTGCCAGCAGTTTATGGCCTGGACAGGGGGCAGGAGGCTACACCTTC.

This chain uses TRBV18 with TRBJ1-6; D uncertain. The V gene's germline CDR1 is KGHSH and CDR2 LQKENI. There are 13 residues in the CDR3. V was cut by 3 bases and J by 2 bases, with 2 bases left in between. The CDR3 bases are TGTGCCAGCTCACCCCCCTATAATTCACCCCTCCACTTT. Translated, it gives CASSPPYNSPLHF.

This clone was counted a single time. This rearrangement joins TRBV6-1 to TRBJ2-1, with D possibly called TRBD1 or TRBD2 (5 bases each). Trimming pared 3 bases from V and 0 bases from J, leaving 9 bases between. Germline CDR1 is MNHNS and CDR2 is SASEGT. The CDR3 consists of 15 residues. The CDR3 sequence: CASSEAGSSYNEQFF. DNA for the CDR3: TGTGCCAGCAGTGAGGCAGGGAGCTCCTACAATGAGCAGTTCTTC.